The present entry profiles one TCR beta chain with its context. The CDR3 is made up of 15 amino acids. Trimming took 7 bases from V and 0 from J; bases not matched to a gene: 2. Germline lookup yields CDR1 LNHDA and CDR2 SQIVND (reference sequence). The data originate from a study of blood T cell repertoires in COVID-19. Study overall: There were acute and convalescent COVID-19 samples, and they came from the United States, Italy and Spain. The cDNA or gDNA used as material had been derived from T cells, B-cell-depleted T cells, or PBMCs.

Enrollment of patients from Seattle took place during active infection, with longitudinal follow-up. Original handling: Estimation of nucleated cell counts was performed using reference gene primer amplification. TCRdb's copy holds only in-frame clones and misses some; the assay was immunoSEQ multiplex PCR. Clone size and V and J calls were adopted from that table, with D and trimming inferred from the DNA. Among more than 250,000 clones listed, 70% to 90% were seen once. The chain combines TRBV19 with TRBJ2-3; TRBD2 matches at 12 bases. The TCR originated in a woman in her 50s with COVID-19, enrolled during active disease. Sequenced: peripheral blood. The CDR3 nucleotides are TGTGCCAGTACCGGACTAGCGGGAAGCACAGATACGCAGTATTTT. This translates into CASTGLAGSTDTQYF.